This TCR beta chain was profiled in a study of blood T cell repertoires in COVID-19. In the study overall: PBMCs, B-cell-depleted T cells, or T cells provided the cDNA or gDNA that made up the material.

The table came from immunoSEQ multiplex PCR; TCRdb's copy has only in-frame clones and leaves some out. The sample holds tens of thousands of clones, roughly 72% seen once. Germline values: CDR1 SGHTA, CDR2 FQGNSA. Trimming took off 5 bases at V and 0 bases at J, with 14 bases between the two ends. CDR3 length: 16 residues. The sequence was obtained from a man between 65 and 85 years old with acute or convalescent COVID-19. The rearrangement joins TRBV7-2 to TRBJ2-1, with D unresolved. The sample was peripheral blood. The CDR3 spells CASSVKPESSYNEQFF. CDR3 in DNA: TGTGCCAGCAGCGTTAAACCGGAGAGCTCCTACAATGAGCAGTTCTTC.